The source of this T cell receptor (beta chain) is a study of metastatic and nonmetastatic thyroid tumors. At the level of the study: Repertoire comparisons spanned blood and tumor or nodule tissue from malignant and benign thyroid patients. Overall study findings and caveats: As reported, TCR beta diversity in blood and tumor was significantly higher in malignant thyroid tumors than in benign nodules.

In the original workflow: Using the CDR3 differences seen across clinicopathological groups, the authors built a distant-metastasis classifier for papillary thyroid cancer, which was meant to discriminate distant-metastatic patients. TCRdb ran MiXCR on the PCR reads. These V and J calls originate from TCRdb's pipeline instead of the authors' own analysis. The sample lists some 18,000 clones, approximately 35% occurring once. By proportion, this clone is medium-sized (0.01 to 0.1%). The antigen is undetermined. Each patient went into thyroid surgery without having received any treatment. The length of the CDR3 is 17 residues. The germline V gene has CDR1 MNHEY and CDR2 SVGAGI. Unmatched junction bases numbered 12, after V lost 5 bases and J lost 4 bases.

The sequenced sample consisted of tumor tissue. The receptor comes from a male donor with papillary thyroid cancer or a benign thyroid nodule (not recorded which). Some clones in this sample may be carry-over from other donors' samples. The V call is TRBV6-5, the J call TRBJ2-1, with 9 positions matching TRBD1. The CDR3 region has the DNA TGTGCCAGCAGTAGACCGAAGGGGACAGGGACTTACAATGAGCAGTTCTTC. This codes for CASSRPKGTGTYNEQFF.